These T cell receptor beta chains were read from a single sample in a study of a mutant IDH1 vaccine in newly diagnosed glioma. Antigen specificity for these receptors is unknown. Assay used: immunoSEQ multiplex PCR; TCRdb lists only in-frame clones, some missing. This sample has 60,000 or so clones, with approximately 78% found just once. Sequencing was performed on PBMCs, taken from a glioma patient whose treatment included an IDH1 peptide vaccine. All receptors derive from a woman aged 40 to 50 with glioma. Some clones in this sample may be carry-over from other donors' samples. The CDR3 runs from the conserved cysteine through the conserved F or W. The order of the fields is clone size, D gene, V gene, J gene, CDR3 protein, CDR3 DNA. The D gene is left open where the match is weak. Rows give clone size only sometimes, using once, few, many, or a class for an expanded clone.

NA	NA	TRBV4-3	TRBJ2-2	CASSQAYTGELFF	TGCGCCAGCAGCCAAGCCTACACCGGGGAGCTGTTTTTT
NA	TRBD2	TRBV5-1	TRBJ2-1	CASSLVLAGDEQFF	TGCGCCAGCAGCTTGGTGCTAGCGGGGGATGAGCAGTTCTTC
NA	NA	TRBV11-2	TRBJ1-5	CASSPTGRGNQPQHF	TGTGCCAGCAGCCCTACAGGTCGGGGCAATCAGCCCCAGCATTTT
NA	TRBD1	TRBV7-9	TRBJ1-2	CASSGSRGQGHGYTF	TGTGCCAGCAGCGGGTCGAGGGGACAGGGTCATGGCTACACCTTC
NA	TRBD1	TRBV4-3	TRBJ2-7	CASSQDWGQGHEQYF	TGCGCCAGCAGCCAAGATTGGGGACAGGGGCACGAGCAGTACTTC
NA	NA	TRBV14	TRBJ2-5	CASSQDTRGLETQYF	TGTGCCAGCAGCCAAGATACCCGGGGGTTAGAGACCCAGTACTTC
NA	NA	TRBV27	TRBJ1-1	CASNTRPRDTEAFF	TGTGCCAGCAATACGAGACCTCGGGACACTGAAGCTTTCTTT
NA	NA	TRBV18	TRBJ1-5	CASSSTWEGNQPQHF	TGTGCCAGCTCATCCACGTGGGAGGGTAATCAGCCCCAGCATTTT
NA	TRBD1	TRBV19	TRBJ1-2	CASSISPGQLYGYTF	TGTGCCAGTAGTATCTCCCCGGGACAGCTCTATGGCTACACCTTC
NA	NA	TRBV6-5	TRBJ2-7	CASSYPPSYEQYF	TGTGCCAGCAGTTACCCGCCCTCCTACGAGCAGTACTTC
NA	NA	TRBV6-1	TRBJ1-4	CASSERRTTNEKLFF	TGTGCCAGCAGTGAGCGGCGGACAACTAATGAAAAACTGTTTTTT
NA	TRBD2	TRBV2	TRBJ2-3	CASEVVLAGEKDTQYF	TGTGCCAGCGAGGTGGTGCTAGCGGGGGAGAAAGATACGCAGTATTTT
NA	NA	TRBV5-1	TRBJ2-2	CASSSQGSSGELFF	TGCGCCAGCAGCTCGCAGGGATCCTCCGGGGAGCTGTTTTTT
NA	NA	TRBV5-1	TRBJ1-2	CASSLTGEDYGYTF	TGCGCCAGCAGCTTGACCGGGGAGGACTATGGCTACACCTTC
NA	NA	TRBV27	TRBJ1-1	CASSLEGGITEAFF	TGTGCCAGCAGTTTAGAGGGGGGAATCACTGAAGCTTTCTTT
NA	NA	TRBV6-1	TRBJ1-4	CASSPAGGGNEKLFF	TGTGCCAGCAGTCCGGCGGGGGGAGGTAATGAAAAACTGTTTTTT
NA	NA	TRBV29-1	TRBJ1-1	CSAGQYNTEAFF	TGCAGCGCAGGCCAGTACAACACTGAAGCTTTCTTT
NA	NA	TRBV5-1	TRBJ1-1	CASSLVRVNTEAFF	TGCGCCAGCAGCTTGGTCAGGGTGAACACTGAAGCTTTCTTT
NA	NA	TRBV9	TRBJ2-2	CASREGNTGELFF	TGTGCCAGCAGGGAAGGTAACACCGGGGAGCTGTTTTTT
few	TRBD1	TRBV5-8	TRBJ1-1	CASTRGQMNTEAFF	TGTGCCAGCACCAGGGGACAGATGAACACTGAAGCTTTCTTT
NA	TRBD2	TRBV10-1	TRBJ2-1	CASSELAGAFSEQFF	TGCGCCAGCAGTGAGCTAGCGGGGGCGTTTTCGGAGCAGTTCTTC
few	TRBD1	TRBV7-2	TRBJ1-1	CASSLEGTEKGKAFF	TGTGCCAGCAGCTTAGAAGGGACAGAAAAGGGAAAAGCTTTCTTT
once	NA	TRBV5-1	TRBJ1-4	CASSPRLFGEKLFF	TGCGCCAGCAGCCCCAGGTTGTTTGGGGAAAAACTGTTTTTT
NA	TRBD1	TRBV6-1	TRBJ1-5	CASSEEAGGGGQPQHF	TGTGCCAGCAGTGAAGAGGCAGGGGGGGGAGGTCAGCCCCAGCATTTT
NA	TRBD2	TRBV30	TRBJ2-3	CAWSSSGGADTQYF	TGTGCCTGGAGTTCTAGCGGGGGGGCTGATACGCAGTATTTT
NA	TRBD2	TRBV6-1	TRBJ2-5	CASSGGLIAGYETQYF	TGTGCCAGCAGTGGTGGGTTAATAGCGGGGTATGAGACCCAGTACTTC
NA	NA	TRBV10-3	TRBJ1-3	CAVGEPGNTIYF	TGTGCCGTGGGGGAGCCCGGAAACACCATATATTTT
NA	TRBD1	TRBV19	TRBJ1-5	CASRRQGGEPQHF	TGTGCCAGTAGAAGACAGGGGGGTGAGCCCCAGCATTTT
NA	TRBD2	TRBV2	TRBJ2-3	CASSEWLAGDTQYF	TGTGCCAGCAGTGAGTGGCTAGCGGGAGATACGCAGTATTTT
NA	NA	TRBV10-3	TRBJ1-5	CANRGEGKPQHF	TGTGCCAATCGGGGGGAGGGCAAGCCCCAGCATTTT
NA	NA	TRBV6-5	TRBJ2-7	CASRDETGLYEQYF	TGTGCCAGCAGGGACGAGACAGGACTCTACGAGCAGTACTTC
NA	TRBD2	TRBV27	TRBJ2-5	CASSFLARGVQETQYF	TGTGCCAGCAGTTTTCTAGCCCGGGGGGTCCAAGAGACCCAGTACTTC
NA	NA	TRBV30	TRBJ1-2	CAWVQDYGYTF	TGTGCCTGGGTACAAGACTATGGCTACACCTTC
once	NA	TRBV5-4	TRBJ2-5	CASSSPKGGRETQYF	TGTGCCAGCAGCTCCCCTAAGGGGGGGAGAGAGACCCAGTACTTC
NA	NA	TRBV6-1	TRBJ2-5	CASLERGHLYF	TGTGCCAGTCTAGAACGGGGACATTTGTACTTC
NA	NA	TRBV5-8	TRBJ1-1	CASSLFGGETEAFF	TGTGCCAGCAGCTTGTTTGGGGGGGAAACTGAAGCTTTCTTT
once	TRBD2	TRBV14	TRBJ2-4	CASSQDLGGDQYF	TGTGCCAGCAGCCAAGATCTTGGGGGGGATCAGTACTTC
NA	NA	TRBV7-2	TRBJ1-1	CASSVDTNTEAFF	TGTGCCAGCAGCGTCGACACGAACACTGAAGCTTTCTTT
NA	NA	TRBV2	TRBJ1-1	CASSGSENTEAFF	TGTGCCAGCAGTGGGTCGGAAAACACTGAAGCTTTCTTT
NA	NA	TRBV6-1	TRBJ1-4	CASRPMGGINEKLFF	TGTGCCAGCAGGCCCATGGGAGGGATTAATGAAAAACTGTTTTTT
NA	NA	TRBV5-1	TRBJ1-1	CASSLFGTNTEAFF	TGCGCCAGCAGCTTGTTTGGAACGAACACTGAAGCTTTCTTT
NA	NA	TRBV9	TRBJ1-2	CASSVGWRAGYGYTF	TGTGCCAGCAGCGTCGGTTGGCGGGCTGGCTATGGCTACACCTTC
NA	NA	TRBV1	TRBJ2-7	CTSSHRTSGVSYEQYF	TGCACCAGCAGCCATCGGACTAGCGGGGTTTCCTACGAGCAGTACTTC
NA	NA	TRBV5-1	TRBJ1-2	CASSPMGSYNYGYTF	TGCGCCAGCAGCCCAATGGGCTCCTATAACTATGGCTACACCTTC
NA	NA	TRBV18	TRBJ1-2	CASSLRGGYTF	TGTGCCAGCTCACTGCGAGGTGGCTACACCTTC
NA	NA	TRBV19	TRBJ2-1	CASSSRTTHRADEQFF	TGTGCCAGTAGTTCCCGCACTACCCACCGGGCGGATGAGCAGTTCTTC